The 29 T cell receptor beta chains reported below all come from one sample, sequenced in a study of cytomegalovirus exposure and HLA in healthy donors. Primers included in the PCR were 60 Vbeta and 13 Jbeta primers. Measured with immunoSEQ multiplex PCR; TCRdb has only the in-frame clones, and not every one. Among about 130,000 clones listed, approximately 87% were seen once. What was sequenced was PBMCs. These receptor sequences come from a man between 18 and 35 years old in good health and CMV-seropositive.

This clone was counted once. This chain uses TRBV9 with TRBJ1-6; D is ambiguous. V was pared by 3 bases and J by 7 bases, with 5 bases between. Germline V CDR1 and CDR2: SGDLS, YYNGEE. The CDR3 extends over 12 amino acids. Here the CDR3 reads CASSAGNSPLHF. In DNA, the CDR3 is TGTGCCAGCAGCGCGGGAAATTCACCCCTCCACTTT.

The V call is TRBV14, the J call TRBJ1-5; D gene uncertain. There are 13 residues in the CDR3. V was trimmed by 0 bases and J by 6 bases, leaving 6 bases between them. Germline V CDR1 and CDR2: SGHDN, FVKESK. The CDR3 DNA follows: TGTGCCAGCAGCCAAGATCTAGGTCAGCCCCAGCATTTT. This gives the protein CASSQDLGQPQHF.

The rearrangement joins TRBV12-2 to TRBJ2-7; TRBD1, as called in the table, went unchecked against the DNA. TRBV12-2 is marked as a pseudogene. This CDR3 comprises 13 residues. This CDR3 is CASRPGTVVEQYF. The CDR3 DNA sequence: TGTGCAAGTCGTCCCGGGACAGTGGTAGAGCAGTACTTC.

The V call is TRBV4-1, the J call TRBJ2-7; TRBD2 matches 9 bases. In germline, CDR1 is MGHRA, CDR2 YSYEKL. V lost 1 base to trimming and J lost 4 bases; unmatched junction nucleotides: 2. The CDR3 extends over 14 amino acids. CDR3 sequence: CASSQGGGAYEQYF. Written as DNA, the CDR3 is TGCGCCAGCAGCCAAGGCGGGGGGGCTTACGAGCAGTACTTC.

The rearrangement uses TRBV7-9 and TRBJ1-2; D is possibly TRBD1 (6 bases). V gave up 4 bases and J gave up 2 bases, with 14 bases separating them. CDR3 size: 15 residues. Germline V CDR1 and CDR2: SEHNR, FQNEAQ (reference sequence). Here the CDR3 reads CASSSPQGTNYGYTF. The CDR3 DNA sequence: TGTGCCAGCAGCTCCCCCCAGGGGACCAACTATGGCTACACCTTC.

This chain uses TRBV7-9 with TRBJ1-2; 9 bases line up with TRBD1. The CDR3 totals 14 residues. The germline gives CDR1 SEHNR, CDR2 FQNEAQ (reference sequence). V shed 5 bases, J shed 2 bases, and the junction held 3 bases outside the gene matches. The CDR3 is CASSPTGGNYGYTF. The CDR3 nucleotides are TGTGCCAGCAGCCCGACAGGGGGGAACTATGGCTACACCTTC.

This chain joins TRBV6-6 and TRBJ1-5; 7 nucleotides line up with TRBD1. The junction had 7 bases not matched to a gene; V was cut back by 7 bases and J by 4 bases. The germline V gene encodes CDR1 MNHNY and CDR2 SVGAGI (reference sequence). The CDR3 spans 14 residues. The CDR3 is CASIGLGQNQPQHF. The CDR3 DNA sequence: TGTGCCAGCATCGGGCTGGGACAGAATCAGCCCCAGCATTTT.

The J gene is TRBJ1-3, the V gene TRBV6-5; D is undetermined. V gave up 0 bases and J gave up 4 bases, with 13 bases separating them. CDR1 and CDR2 (germline): MNHEY, SVGAGI. The CDR3 contains 16 residues. The CDR3 reads CASSYSQGSVGNTIYF. The CDR3 nucleotides read TGTGCCAGCAGTTACTCGCAAGGGAGCGTCGGAAACACCATATATTTT.

This clone was observed once. The rearrangement joins TRBV4-1 to TRBJ1-2, with 8 positions matching TRBD1. V trimming: 4 bases; J trimming: 5 bases; junction bases outside the gene matches: 12. Germline V gene sequence: CDR1 MGHRA, CDR2 YSYEKL. The CDR3 has 16 amino acids. The CDR3 DNA follows: TGCGCCAGCAGCCGCAGCCGGCAGGACAGGGCTTATGGCTACACCTTC. It specifies CASSRSRQDRAYGYTF.

In its sample, this clone was seen a few times. This sequence joins TRBV18 and TRBJ2-5; D may be TRBD2 (6 bases). From germline, CDR1 is KGHSH and CDR2 LQKENI. CDR3 length: 13 residues. Trimming left V 3 bases short and J 5 bases short, with 10 bases between. CDR3 sequence reads: CASSPIRGETQYF. The CDR3 DNA sequence: TGTGCCAGCTCACCGATACGGGGGGAGACCCAGTACTTC.

The V call is TRBV14, the J call TRBJ2-2; no clear D. V lost 1 base and J 1 base, leaving 4 bases between the germline ends. Germline V gene lookup returns CDR1 SGHDN and CDR2 FVKESK. This CDR3 has 14 residues. CDR3 sequence: CASSQAGNTGELFF. The DNA for the CDR3 is TGTGCCAGCAGCCAAGCCGGGAACACCGGGGAGCTGTTTTTT.

The rearrangement joins TRBV7-8 to TRBJ1-2, with TRBD1 matching 9 bases. The CDR3 has 14 amino acids. The germline V gene has CDR1 SGHVS and CDR2 FQNEAQ. Trimming cost V 0 bases and J 8 bases; bases outside gene matches: 4. The CDR3 here is CASSLAPGTGGYTF. The CDR3 DNA is TGTGCCAGCAGCTTAGCCCCCGGGACAGGGGGCTACACCTTC.

The chain has TRBV11-2 and TRBJ2-3; D is unresolved. Germline lookup yields CDR1 SGHAT and CDR2 FQNNGV. The CDR3 runs to 16 residues. Trimming took off 4 bases at V and 3 bases at J, with 17 bases between the two ends. The CDR3 here is CASSYSVGTVTDTQYF. CDR3 in DNA: TGTGCCAGCAGCTATTCGGTGGGCACAGTAACAGATACGCAGTATTTT.

This clone showed up just once. The gene calls are TRBV4-1 and TRBJ2-1, with D possibly matching TRBD2 (5 bases). Germline CDR1 MGHRA, CDR2 YSYEKL. The CDR3 is 16 amino acids. The germline V and J ends were trimmed by 2 bases and 5 bases, with 16 bases remaining between them. The CDR3 DNA sequence: TGCGCCAGCAGCCAACAGCGGACTGCCGGGGACAATGAGCAGTTCTTC. Its translation: CASSQQRTAGDNEQFF.

This sequence joins TRBV5-4 and TRBJ1-2; D remains unclear. V shed 4 bases and J shed 8 bases, with 21 bases lying between them. The CDR3 has 15 amino acids. CDR1 SGHNT and CDR2 YYREEE come from the germline V gene (reference sequence). CDR3 in amino acids: CASSPSRVSVEGYTF. The CDR3, as DNA: TGTGCCAGCAGCCCGTCGCGGGTCTCCGTGGAGGGCTACACCTTC.

This clone was observed once. This chain joins TRBV29-1 and TRBJ2-5; 11 bases match TRBD2. The CDR3 extends over 16 amino acids. Germline CDR1 is SQVTM and CDR2 is ANQGSEA. Trimming at V came to 3 bases and at J to 4 bases, leaving 10 bases not matched to a gene. The CDR3 DNA sequence: TGCAGCGTTGAGTTAGCGGGGGGGCGTCTTACAGAGACCCAGTACTTC. This gives the protein CSVELAGGRLTETQYF.

This clone was recorded a few times. The J gene is TRBJ2-3, the V gene TRBV6-4; 9 nucleotides agree with TRBD1. The CDR3 has 14 residues. From germline, CDR1 is MRHNA and CDR2 SNTAGT. Trimming at V came to 3 bases and at J to 3 bases, leaving 1 base not matched to a gene. This CDR3 reads CASSDGTGTDTQYF. Here the CDR3 DNA reads TGTGCCAGCAGTGATGGGACAGGGACAGATACGCAGTATTTT.

The table lists this clone with a few counts. V usage is TRBV27 and J usage is TRBJ1-1; D unresolved. V lost 6 bases to trimming and J lost 2 bases, with 10 bases between them. Germline lookup yields CDR1 MNHEY and CDR2 SMNVEV (reference sequence). The CDR3 length is 13 residues. CDR3 amino acids: CASRNSGNTEAFF. CDR3 nucleotide sequence: TGTGCCAGCAGGAACAGCGGAAACACTGAAGCTTTCTTT.

This chain connects TRBV7-2 to TRBJ2-1; 7 nucleotides match TRBD2. This CDR3 comprises 16 residues. Germline loops: CDR1 SGHTA, CDR2 FQGNSA. V lost 4 bases and J lost 4; bases outside the gene matches: 10. The CDR3 DNA follows: TGTGCCAGCAGCTCCGATCGGGCTAGCGGATACAATGAGCAGTTCTTC. Translation gives CASSSDRASGYNEQFF.

This chain connects TRBV5-1 to TRBJ2-3; D is perhaps TRBD2 (6 bases). V lost 0 bases, J lost 2 bases, and 13 bases lay in between. Germline V CDR1 and CDR2: SGHRS, YFSETQ. The CDR3 totals 16 residues. CDR3 sequence reads: CASSLAGGLNTDTQYF. CDR3 nucleotide sequence: TGCGCCAGCAGCTTGGCCGGAGGACTAAACACAGATACGCAGTATTTT. The full variable domain, in which reference TRBV5-1 and TRBJ2-3 provide the parts outside the CDR3, is KAGVTQTPRYLIKTRGQQVTLSCSPISGHRSVSWYQQTPGQGLQFLFEYFSETQRNKGNFPGRFSGRQFSNSRSEMNVSTLELGDSALYLCASSLAGGLNTDTQYFGPGTRLTVL.

V is TRBV6-5 and J is TRBJ2-2, with a weak D call TRBD1 (5 bases). The V and J ends lost 2 bases and 3 bases respectively, with 7 bases between them. The germline V gene encodes CDR1 MNHEY and CDR2 SVGAGI. This CDR3 has 14 amino acids. The CDR3 DNA follows: TGTGCCAGCAGTTACGACAGTTACACCGGGGAGCTGTTTTTT. This sequence encodes CASSYDSYTGELFF.

The chain carries TRBV30 and TRBJ2-1, with 10 bases aligning to TRBD2. J gave up 0 bases and V 4 bases, and 9 bases lay outside the gene matches. Germline loops: CDR1 GTSNPN, CDR2 SVGIG (reference sequence). This CDR3 spans 17 amino acids. CDR3 residues: CAWIPAGGPRSYNEQFF. As DNA, the CDR3 is TGTGCCTGGATACCAGCGGGGGGGCCGCGCTCCTACAATGAGCAGTTCTTC.

In its sample, this clone was seen once. The J gene is TRBJ2-5, the V gene TRBV5-1, with D perhaps matching TRBD1 (6 bases). CDR1 is SGHRS and CDR2 is YFSETQ in the germline V gene. V lost 6 bases to trimming and J lost 7 bases, with 16 bases between them. The CDR3 spans 13 residues. The CDR3 DNA is TGCGCCAGCAATGACCGTCAACAGGGGACCCAGTACTTC. This translates into CASNDRQQGTQYF. The whole variable domain, filled in from reference TRBV5-1 and TRBJ2-5, reads KAGVTQTPRYLIKTRGQQVTLSCSPISGHRSVSWYQQTPGQGLQFLFEYFSETQRNKGNFPGRFSGRQFSNSRSEMNVSTLELGDSALYLCASNDRQQGTQYFGPGTRLLVL.

V gene TRBV5-1 combines with J gene TRBJ1-4; TRBD1 agrees at 8 bases. This CDR3 spans 16 amino acids. CDR1 SGHRS and CDR2 YFSETQ come from the germline V gene. The V gene end was trimmed by 4 bases and the J gene end by 8 bases; junction bases not matched to a gene: 13. CDR3 sequence reads: CASSEHGTGVKEKLFF. In nucleotides, the CDR3 is TGCGCCAGCAGCGAACATGGGACAGGAGTAAAAGAAAAACTGTTTTTT.

The chain joins TRBV7-9 to TRBJ2-5; possibly TRBD2 for D (5 bases). V lost 3 bases and J lost 4, with 15 bases in between. Germline-derived CDR1 and CDR2 are SEHNR and FQNEAQ (reference sequence). There are 15 residues in the CDR3. The CDR3 DNA reads TGTGCCAGCAGCTTTTCGGGCGGAGGTACAGAGACCCAGTACTTC. It is translated as CASSFSGGGTETQYF.

This clone came up once. This sequence joins TRBV27 and TRBJ2-5; D gene uncertain. The CDR3 is 13 residues long. V lost 0 bases, J lost 5 bases, and 7 bases lay in between. Germline assignment: CDR1 MNHEY and CDR2 SMNVEV (reference sequence). CDR3: CASSLSALETQYF. The CDR3 DNA sequence: TGTGCCAGCAGTTTATCGGCCTTGGAGACCCAGTACTTC.

The V gene is TRBV9, the J gene TRBJ2-5; 8 nucleotides line up with TRBD2. With V trimmed by 0 bases and J by 2 bases, 9 bases remained unmatched. Germline loops: CDR1 SGDLS, CDR2 YYNGEE. CDR3 length: 17 residues. In DNA, the CDR3 is TGTGCCAGCAGCGTAGCTACCGGGGGGGCGGGTCAAGAGACCCAGTACTTC. It translates to CASSVATGGAGQETQYF.

V and J are TRBV2 and TRBJ2-7; D uncertain. Germline V lookup: CDR1 SNHLY, CDR2 FYNNEI. V lost 6 bases and J 2 bases, leaving 8 bases between the germline ends. This CDR3 is 12 amino acids long. The CDR3 is CASREYAYEQYF. The CDR3 bases are TGTGCCAGCAGAGAGTACGCCTACGAGCAGTACTTC.

The V and J genes are TRBV5-6 and TRBJ1-2; tentatively, D is TRBD1 (6 bases). The CDR3 sequence is 16 residues long. CDR1 is SGHDT, CDR2 YYEEEE, per germline. V dropped 0 bases and J dropped 0 bases, with 12 bases sitting between them. CDR3 DNA: TGTGCCAGCAGCTTGGGAACGGGGACACCTAACTATGGCTACACCTTC. Its translation is CASSLGTGTPNYGYTF. The full variable domain, with the rest looked up from reference TRBV5-6 and TRBJ1-2, is DAGVTQSPTHLIKTRGQQVTLRCSPKSGHDTVSWYQQALGQGPQFIFQYYEEEERQRGNFPDRFSGHQFPNYSSELNVNALLLGDSALYLCASSLGTGTPNYGYTFGSGTRLTVV.